The entry below gives a single TCR beta chain sequence along with its context. The record originates from a study of blood T cell repertoires in COVID-19. In the study overall: Some COVID-19 samples were acute and others convalescent; all came from the United States, Italy and Spain.

The CDR3 loop spans 14 amino acids. Germline V lookup: CDR1 SGHRS, CDR2 YFSETQ. The V gene end was trimmed by 4 bases and the J gene end by 4 bases; junction bases not matched to a gene: 4. Study processing details: Reference gene primers were amplified, and this amplification served to estimate nucleated cell counts. This table comes from immunoSEQ multiplex PCR, and its TCRdb copy is limited to in-frame clones, with some not included. V and J calls and clone size are those listed in that table; D and trimming were worked out from the DNA. The profile shows 350,000 to 400,000 clones, approximately 90% of them singletons. Participants were aged about 18 to 100 years, lived in 20 to 25 US areas, and enrolled virtually. Self-reported history from a screening survey and questionnaire set each donor's cohort.

The V gene is TRBV5-1, the J gene TRBJ2-3; 9 nucleotides line up with TRBD1. This TCR came from a woman younger than 45 with acute COVID-19. Sequencing input: PBMCs or T cells enriched from blood (not recorded which). The CDR3 sequence: CASSRGTGSDTQYF. CDR3 coding DNA: TGCGCCAGCAGCCGAGGGACAGGGTCAGATACGCAGTATTTT.